The table lists the clone carrying this T cell receptor beta chain with a count of one. The antigen is undetermined. The data belong to a study of cytomegalovirus exposure and HLA in healthy donors. Healthy bone marrow donors made up the donors. The study's findings and limits: High sensitivity and specificity were reportedly achieved when the classifier diagnosed cytomegalovirus status. A later analysis reported that several of the most significant clusters appeared to be linked to common viral pathogens, among them Epstein-Barr virus.

The PCR used 60 Vbeta and 13 Jbeta primers. The authors' processing: The authors later counted roughly 76 million unique TCR beta chains, roughly 11 million of them shared. TCRdb's table, derived via immunoSEQ multiplex PCR, lists solely in-frame clones and lacks some. V, J and clone size are taken as reported in that table, and D and trimming were inferred from the DNA itself. Here the sample spans around 300,000 clones, around two thirds being singletons. The sequenced material came from PBMCs. This TCR came from a female donor in good health and CMV-seronegative.

DNA of the CDR3: TGTGCCAGCAGTTCCCCTACCGAACCCAATCAGCCCCAGCATTTT. The encoded protein is CASSSPTEPNQPQHF. The chain employs TRBV2 and TRBJ1-5; D is unresolved. The V end lost 5 bases, the J end lost 3 bases, and 14 bases lay between the germline ends. CDR1 and CDR2 (germline): SNHLY, FYNNEI. The CDR3 is 15 residues long.